The 3 T cell receptor beta chains below come from one sample, sequenced in a study of blood T cell repertoires in COVID-19. Profiling relied on immunoSEQ multiplex PCR, and the TCRdb table lists in-frame clones only, not all of them. Of 120,000 to 150,000 clones listed, roughly 81% are singletons. The sequenced sample consisted of PBMCs or T cells enriched from blood (not recorded which). The receptors here all came from a woman between 50 and 59 years old with acute COVID-19.

The CDR3 loop is CASSLDWVGQGAREQYF. In DNA, the CDR3 is TGTGCCAGCAGCTTAGATTGGGTGGGACAGGGGGCGAGAGAGCAGTACTTC. This chain uses TRBV11-2 with TRBJ2-7, with TRBD1 identical over 12 bases. Germline V gene data show CDR1 as SGHAT and CDR2 as FQNNGV. Unmatched junction bases numbered 10, after V lost 0 bases and J lost 7 bases. The CDR3 covers 17 residues.

This clone was found once. The chain carries TRBV5-5 and TRBJ1-2; the D is unclear. Between the trimmed V and J ends, which lost 0 bases and 0 bases, there was a span of 9 bases. CDR1 SGHKS and CDR2 YYEKEE come from the germline V gene (reference sequence). This CDR3 has 15 residues. The CDR3: CASSLGEGANYGYTF. The DNA of the CDR3 is TGTGCCAGCAGCTTGGGTGAAGGAGCTAACTATGGCTACACCTTC. The complete variable domain, with remaining parts taken from reference TRBV5-5 and TRBJ1-2, reads DAGVTQSPTHLIKTRGQQVTLRCSPISGHKSVSWYQQVLGQGPQFIFQYYEKEERGRGNFPDRFSARQFPNYSSELNVNALLLGDSALYLCASSLGEGANYGYTFGSGTRLTVV.

V is TRBV12-3 or TRBV12-4 and J is TRBJ1-1; D is perhaps TRBD1 (6 bases). The CDR3 has 13 amino acids. With 7 bases removed from V and 4 bases from J, the gap between germline ends came to 13 bases. The CDR3 loop is CASKVSGVTEAFF. CDR3 in DNA: TGTGCCAGCAAGGTATCAGGGGTCACTGAAGCTTTCTTT.